A single sample gave rise to the 3 T cell receptor beta chains below, sequenced in a study of blood T cell repertoires in COVID-19. Libraries were prepared by immunoSEQ multiplex PCR; TCRdb keeps only in-frame clonotypes and omits some of them. The data hold some 300,000 clones, with approximately 90% observed a single time. Specimen: peripheral blood. The receptors derive from a woman aged 25 to 39 who had recovered from COVID-19.

V usage is TRBV14 and J usage is TRBJ1-1; D possibly corresponds to TRBD1 (6 bases). CDR3 length: 13 amino acids. Trimming stripped 1 base from V and 10 bases from J, with 13 bases between. CDR1 is SGHDN and CDR2 is FVKESK in the germline V gene. Here the CDR3 DNA reads TGTGCCAGCAGCCAAGCCGGGGGGCTGGTAGCTTTCTTT. It translates to CASSQAGGLVAFF.

The CDR3 coding sequence is TGTGCCAGCAGACAGGGGGGTCTTAATGAAAAACTGTTTTTT. This gives the protein CASRQGGLNEKLFF. The chain joins TRBV6-5 to TRBJ1-4; 8 bases line up with TRBD1. This CDR3 is built from 14 residues. Trimming at V came to 6 bases and at J to 4 bases, leaving 4 bases not matched to a gene. From germline, CDR1 is MNHEY and CDR2 SVGAGI.

The rearrangement uses TRBV20-1 and TRBJ1-2; 8 nucleotides align to TRBD1. Germline V gene sequence: CDR1 DFQATT, CDR2 SNEGSKA (reference sequence). The trim removed 3 bases at V and 5 bases at J, leaving 5 bases unmatched. The CDR3 is 13 residues long. The CDR3 DNA reads as TGCAGTGCTAGTGAGGGACAGGAGTATGGCTACACCTTC. Translation gives CSASEGQEYGYTF.